This is a list of T cell receptor beta chains from one sample in a study of blood T cell repertoires in COVID-19. Assay: immunoSEQ multiplex PCR; the TCRdb copy retains only in-frame clones and omits some. Found here are over 250,000 clones, roughly nine tenths of them singletons; the top ten hold roughly 1.9%. The sample taken for sequencing was PBMCs or T cells enriched from blood (not recorded which). All receptors derive from an older woman who had recovered from COVID-19. CDR3s include the opening cysteine and the closing phenylalanine or tryptophan. Each record gives: V gene, D gene, J gene, clone size, CDR3 DNA, CDR3 protein. D genes are given only for firm matches. Rows give clone size only sometimes, using once, few, many, or a class for an expanded clone.

V: TRBV19; D: TRBD1; J: TRBJ1-2; size: .; DNA: TGTGCCAGTAGTTCCCCCGGACAGGGATTTAGTGGCTACACCTTC; CDR3: CASSSPGQGFSGYTF
V: TRBV2; D: TRBD2; J: TRBJ2-5; size: .; DNA: TGTGCCAGCAGAGGTACTAGCGGGAGTCGGGAGACCCAGTACTTC; CDR3: CASRGTSGSRETQYF
V: TRBV29-1; D: TRBD1; J: TRBJ1-1; size: .; DNA: TGCAGCGTTGCTACAGGGGAGAACGGTGAAGCTTTCTTT; CDR3: CSVATGENGEAFF
V: TRBV7-2; D: TRBD1; J: TRBJ1-2; size: .; DNA: TGTGCCAGCAGCTCCCCTCCGGACAGGGGGCACGGCTACACCTTC; CDR3: CASSSPPDRGHGYTF
V: TRBV30; D: .; J: TRBJ1-2; size: .; DNA: TGTGCCTGGACGCCAGACCGGGGGTATGGCTACACCTTC; CDR3: CAWTPDRGYGYTF
V: TRBV14; D: .; J: TRBJ1-3; size: .; DNA: TGTGCCAGCAGCCAAGTGGGGGGCTCTGGAAACACCATATATTTT; CDR3: CASSQVGGSGNTIYF
V: TRBV28; D: .; J: TRBJ1-1; size: .; DNA: TGTGCCAGCAGTTCCCCCTCAGGGGCAGACACTGAAGCTTTCTTT; CDR3: CASSSPSGADTEAFF
V: TRBV5-4; D: .; J: TRBJ1-4; size: .; DNA: TGTGCCAGCAGCTCCGGGGGAAGTCTTAATGAAAAACTGTTTTTT; CDR3: CASSSGGSLNEKLFF
V: TRBV9; D: TRBD2; J: TRBJ2-3; size: .; DNA: TGTGCCAGCGGCCGGACTAGCGGGAGCACAGATACGCAGTATTTT; CDR3: CASGRTSGSTDTQYF
V: TRBV7-7; D: .; J: TRBJ2-1; size: .; DNA: TGTGCTAGCAGCTTAGGAACCCCCGGCGGTTCCCTCAATGAGCAGTTCTTC; CDR3: CASSLGTPGGSLNEQFF
V: TRBV19; D: .; J: TRBJ1-5; size: .; DNA: TGTGCCAGCACCGTCCGGAGGGGCCTTTATAGCAATCAGCCCCAGCATTTT; CDR3: CASTVRRGLYSNQPQHF
V: TRBV24-1; D: .; J: TRBJ1-1; size: .; DNA: TGTGCCACCAGTGACGGTGTGAACACTGAAGCTTTCTTT; CDR3: CATSDGVNTEAFF
V: TRBV24-1; D: .; J: TRBJ2-2; size: once; DNA: TGTGCCACCAGGACAAAGGCTACCGGGGAGCTGTTTTTT; CDR3: CATRTKATGELFF
V: TRBV30; D: .; J: TRBJ1-3; size: .; DNA: TGTGCCTGGAGTGAAGAGGTCACCCTCATCTCTGGAAACACCATATATTTT; CDR3: CAWSEEVTLISGNTIYF
V: TRBV28; D: TRBD1; J: TRBJ1-2; size: .; DNA: TGTGCCAGCGGCCAGGGGGCGCTTAACTATGGCTACACCTTC; CDR3: CASGQGALNYGYTF
V: TRBV6-1; D: .; J: TRBJ1-6; size: .; DNA: TGTGCCAGCAGTGAAGCAGAGAATTCACCCCTCCACTTT; CDR3: CASSEAENSPLHF
V: TRBV28; D: .; J: TRBJ1-1; size: .; DNA: TGTGCCAGCAGTTTATTGGGGCATAGGGCTTTCTTT; CDR3: CASSLLGHRAFF
V: TRBV11-2; D: .; J: TRBJ1-5; size: .; DNA: TGTGCCAGCAGCTTGGGGGGGGAACCCCAGCATTTT; CDR3: CASSLGGEPQHF
V: TRBV5-1; D: .; J: TRBJ2-7; size: .; DNA: TGCGCCAGCAGCCTAACTATTGCGGCCTCCTACGAGCAGTACTTC; CDR3: CASSLTIAASYEQYF
V: TRBV5-1; D: .; J: TRBJ2-2; size: .; DNA: TGCGCCAGCAGCTTGGCCGCGGGTGGGGAGCTGTTTTTT; CDR3: CASSLAAGGELFF
V: TRBV19; D: TRBD1; J: TRBJ1-6; size: .; DNA: TGTGCCAGTAGTAGGGACAGGGCATCCTATAATTCACCCCTCCACTTT; CDR3: CASSRDRASYNSPLHF
V: TRBV27; D: .; J: TRBJ1-4; size: .; DNA: TGTGCCAGCAGTTTATCTTCCCTCGCAACTAATGAAAAACTGTTTTTT; CDR3: CASSLSSLATNEKLFF
V: TRBV19; D: TRBD2; J: TRBJ2-7; size: .; DNA: TGTGCCAGTAGTATACAAGCGGGAGGGTACGAGCAGTACTTC; CDR3: CASSIQAGGYEQYF
V: TRBV9; D: .; J: TRBJ2-1; size: few; DNA: TGTGCCAGCAGCGTTCGACCTAGCAAGTTCAATGAGCAGTTCTTC; CDR3: CASSVRPSKFNEQFF
V: TRBV27; D: .; J: TRBJ2-1; size: .; DNA: TGTGCCAGCAGTTACAACGGGTACCAGGGGTACAATGAGCAGTTCTTC; CDR3: CASSYNGYQGYNEQFF
V: TRBV3-1/TRBV3-2; D: .; J: TRBJ2-3; size: .; DNA: TGTGCCAGCAGCCTTCTTGGGGGGGCAACAGATACGCAGTATTTT; CDR3: CASSLLGGATDTQYF
V: TRBV4-2; D: .; J: TRBJ1-2; size: .; DNA: TGTGCCAGCAGCCAGTTCTGGGGGGGGTATGGCTACACCTTC; CDR3: CASSQFWGGYGYTF
V: TRBV4-1; D: .; J: TRBJ1-4; size: .; DNA: TGCGCCAGCAGCCAAGGAAGTTGGATGGGCGAAAAACTGTTTTTT; CDR3: CASSQGSWMGEKLFF
V: TRBV7-3; D: .; J: TRBJ2-5; size: .; DNA: TGTGCCAGCAGCTCCCGGGGTGGCGAGACCCAGTACTTC; CDR3: CASSSRGGETQYF
V: TRBV24-1; D: TRBD2; J: TRBJ2-2; size: .; DNA: TGTGCCACCAGTGATCGGGGACTAGCCAGAGAGGAGCTGTTTTTT; CDR3: CATSDRGLAREELFF
V: TRBV28; D: TRBD2; J: TRBJ2-1; size: .; DNA: TGTGCCAGCAGCCTAGCGGGAATCAATGAGCAGTTCTTC; CDR3: CASSLAGINEQFF
V: TRBV5-1; D: .; J: TRBJ2-6; size: once; DNA: TGCGCCAGCAGCTCGGACTTGACTGGGGCCAACGTCCTGACTTTC; CDR3: CASSSDLTGANVLTF
V: TRBV9; D: .; J: TRBJ2-2; size: once; DNA: TGTGCCAGCAGCGTAGGGATAGCGGCGAACACCGGGGAGCTGTTTTTT; CDR3: CASSVGIAANTGELFF
V: TRBV5-1; D: .; J: TRBJ2-1; size: .; DNA: TGCGCCAGCAGGTGGGAGGATACCTACAATGAGCAGTTCTTC; CDR3: CASRWEDTYNEQFF
V: TRBV11-3; D: .; J: TRBJ2-7; size: .; DNA: TGTGCCAGCAGCCATTCTAAAGGACTCTTAAGCTCCTACGAGCAGTACTTC; CDR3: CASSHSKGLLSSYEQYF
V: TRBV4-1; D: .; J: TRBJ1-2; size: .; DNA: TGCGCCAGCAGCCAAGAAGGGGACTATGGCTACACCTTC; CDR3: CASSQEGDYGYTF
V: TRBV9; D: .; J: TRBJ2-3; size: .; DNA: TGTGCCAGCAGCCCCGACTTTGGGACTTCAAGTATGGATACGCAGTATTTT; CDR3: CASSPDFGTSSMDTQYF
V: TRBV11-2; D: TRBD1; J: TRBJ1-4; size: few; DNA: TGTGCCAGCAGCAACCTCGCCGGGACAGTTAATAATGAAAAACTGTTTTTT; CDR3: CASSNLAGTVNNEKLFF